This entry lists 27 T cell receptor beta chains sequenced from one sample in a study of T-cell reconstitution after alpha-beta-depleted transplantation in children. Library preparation (for TCRbeta) was performed with unique molecular identifiers. One entry per CDR3 protein results from TCRdb running MiXCR on the PCR reads. The table shows about 480,000 distinct CDR3 sequences, with under 15% occurring only once. The material was PBMCs from the stem cell graft donor, obtained from the stem cell graft. These TCRs come from a human donor who donated a stem cell graft to a child with combined immunodeficiency.

This clonotype was seen only a few times. The chain carries TRBV6-5 and TRBJ2-1; a weak D match, TRBD1 (6 bases). The CDR3 is 14 residues long. In germline, CDR1 is MNHEY, CDR2 SVGAGI. V gave up 6 bases and J gave up 4 bases, with 13 bases separating them. The CDR3 nucleotides read TGTGCCAGCAGCCAGTCTAGGGGGTACAATGAGCAGTTCTTC. This codes for CASSQSRGYNEQFF.

Only a few counts were recorded for this clonotype. The chain carries TRBV10-3 and TRBJ2-1, with TRBD2 as a possible D gene (6 bases). Germline values: CDR1 ENHRY, CDR2 SYGVKD. This CDR3 region has 16 residues. The V end was cut by 0 bases, the J end by 10 bases, with 19 bases between. CDR3 in amino acids: CAISESGLGTLGEQFF. CDR3 nucleotides: TGTGCCATCAGTGAGTCGGGACTGGGGACTTTAGGAGAGCAGTTCTTC.

This clonotype was observed at least ten times. The chain recombines TRBV9 with TRBJ2-7, with D possibly being TRBD2 (5 bases). The germline CDR1 and CDR2 sequences are SGDLS and YYNGEE. The CDR3 loop spans 15 amino acids. The V end lost 1 base, the J end lost 3 bases, and 14 bases lay between the germline ends. The DNA for the CDR3 is TGTGCCAGCAGCGTATACCCGGGTGAGGGCTACGAGCAGTACTTC. Translated: CASSVYPGEGYEQYF.

The sample holds many counts of this clonotype. The CDR3 loop reads CSARGPNTGELFF. The CDR3 DNA follows: TGCAGTGCTAGAGGCCCGAACACCGGGGAGCTGTTTTTT. The chain employs TRBV20-1 and TRBJ2-2; no reliable D call. Germline CDR1 is DFQATT and CDR2 is SNEGSKA (reference sequence). Trimming stripped 1 base from V and 0 bases from J, with 3 bases between. The CDR3 consists of 13 residues.

The V and J genes are TRBV15 and TRBJ2-7; TRBD2 aligns across 7 bases. The CDR3 contains 13 residues. V lost 1 base, J lost 4 bases, and 1 base stayed unmatched. CDR1 and CDR2 from the germline V gene are LNHNV and YYDKDF (reference sequence). CDR3 nucleotide sequence: TGTGCCACCAGCAGAGGGGACTATTACGAGCAGTACTTC. Amino acids: CATSRGDYYEQYF. Supplemented by reference TRBV15 and TRBJ2-7, the full variable domain reads DAMVIQNPRYQVTQFGKPVTLSCSQTLNHNVMYWYQQKSSQAPKLLFHYYDKDFNNEADTPDNFQSRRPNTSFCFLDIRSPGLGDTAMYLCATSRGDYYEQYFGPGTRLTVT.

The chain couples TRBV5-1 to TRBJ2-5, with 10 positions matching TRBD1. The V gene's germline CDR1 is SGHRS and CDR2 YFSETQ. With V trimmed by 0 bases and J by 2 bases, 16 bases remained unmatched. There are 20 residues in the CDR3. The CDR3: CASSLDLRQGAYGGQETQYF. The CDR3 region has the DNA TGCGCCAGCAGCTTGGATCTGAGACAGGGGGCTTATGGAGGGCAAGAGACCCAGTACTTC.

Many counts were recorded for this clonotype. The CDR3: CASSQAGTSGELFF. The CDR3 DNA sequence: TGTGCCAGCAGCCAAGCCGGGACATCCGGGGAGCTGTTTTTT. This chain connects TRBV3-1 to TRBJ2-2, with TRBD1 as a possible D gene (6 bases). Trimming took 1 base from V and 6 from J, leaving 9 bases between them. The CDR3 spans 14 residues. Germline V gene data show CDR1 as LGHDT and CDR2 as YNNKEL (reference sequence).

This clonotype was recorded at least ten times. This rearrangement joins TRBV9 to TRBJ1-3, with TRBD1 identical over 10 bases. This CDR3 is built from 15 residues. Germline V gene lookup returns CDR1 SGDLS and CDR2 YYNGEE. The V segment lost 3 bases and the J segment 3 bases; nucleotides outside the gene matches: 3. The CDR3 reads CASSAGQGVGNTIYF. CDR3 DNA: TGTGCCAGCAGCGCAGGACAGGGGGTTGGAAACACCATATATTTT.

The table lists this clonotype with many counts. The chain carries TRBV7-3 and TRBJ2-1; D uncertain. This CDR3 spans 17 amino acids. V lost 3 bases and J lost 0, with 15 bases in between. Germline CDR1 is SGHTA and CDR2 is FQGTGA. For the CDR3, the DNA is TGTGCCAGCAGCTTTGGTAAAATCGAAAGCTCCTACAATGAGCAGTTCTTC. Encoded protein: CASSFGKIESSYNEQFF.

In this sample, this clonotype turned up many times. V gene TRBV24-1 combines with J gene TRBJ2-1, with D perhaps matching TRBD2 (6 bases). V dropped 3 bases and J dropped 4 bases, with 6 bases sitting between them. The V gene's germline CDR1 is KGHDR and CDR2 SFDVKD. The CDR3 totals 13 residues. The CDR3 is CATSDGGYNEQFF. Written as DNA, the CDR3 is TGTGCCACCAGTGATGGGGGGTACAATGAGCAGTTCTTC.

This clonotype has just a few counts. The chain has TRBV12-3 or TRBV12-4 and TRBJ2-6, with D unclear. V was pared by 2 bases and J by 0 bases, with 2 bases between. The CDR3 spans 14 residues. CDR3 protein: CASSLISGANVLTF. The CDR3 DNA reads as TGTGCCAGCAGTTTAATCTCTGGGGCCAACGTCCTGACTTTC.

This clonotype was seen a few times. This chain joins TRBV12-3 or TRBV12-4 and TRBJ2-2; 7 bases match TRBD2. V shed 3 bases and J 6 bases; nucleotides not matched to a gene: 4. CDR3 length: 14 residues. The CDR3 nucleotides read TGTGCCAGCAGTTTTGGAGGGAGGGCCGGGGAGCTGTTTTTT. Translating it yields CASSFGGRAGELFF.

This clonotype was found many times. V and J are TRBV20-1 and TRBJ2-4; the match to TRBD2 covers 8 bases. J was trimmed by 10 bases and V by 6 bases; bases with no gene match: 17. From germline, CDR1 is DFQATT and CDR2 SNEGSKA (reference sequence). This CDR3 is 15 amino acids long. CDR3 sequence (DNA): TGCAGTGCCCCCGGGAGGGGCGGGGGGTCCCTTATTCAGTACTTC. As protein: CSAPGRGGGSLIQYF.

This clonotype came up many times. This chain connects TRBV6-1 to TRBJ2-5; 9 bases match TRBD2. The V segment lost 7 bases and the J segment 1 base; nucleotides outside the gene matches: 1. This CDR3 has 13 amino acids. Germline CDR1 and CDR2: MNHNS and SASEGT. DNA for the CDR3: TGTGCCAGCATGACTAGCGGCCAAGAGACCCAGTACTTC. Encoded protein: CASMTSGQETQYF.

This clonotype came up a few times. The chain has TRBV12-3 or TRBV12-4 and TRBJ1-2; 7 nucleotides align to TRBD1. With V trimmed by 5 bases and J by 5 bases, 17 bases remained unmatched. CDR3 size: 17 residues. CDR3 sequence: CASSPSLSQGVVYGYTF. The CDR3 DNA reads TGTGCCAGCAGTCCATCCCTTAGCCAGGGGGTTGTATATGGCTACACCTTC.

This clonotype was observed a handful of times. The chain links TRBV29-1 to TRBJ1-2; tentative D call: TRBD1 (5 bases). CDR3 length: 15 amino acids. Germline V gene lookup returns CDR1 SQVTM and CDR2 ANQGSEA. V shed 6 bases and J shed 0 bases, with 17 bases lying between them. DNA for the CDR3: TGCAGCGTCTGTCTTGGGGACGGAGCTAACTATGGCTACACCTTC. It yields the protein CSVCLGDGANYGYTF.

In this sample, this clonotype turned up many times. CDR3 protein: CASSSDRKYGEQYF. Here the CDR3 DNA reads TGTGCCAGCAGCAGCGACAGGAAGTATGGCGAGCAGTACTTC. The chain recombines TRBV13 with TRBJ2-7; tentative D call: TRBD1 (6 bases). The CDR3 runs to 14 residues. Trimming stripped 5 bases from V and 6 bases from J, with 17 bases between. The germline CDR1 and CDR2 sequences are PRHDT and FYEKMQ (reference sequence).

This clonotype was observed at least ten times. The J gene is TRBJ2-1, the V gene TRBV6-1; D perhaps matches TRBD2 (6 bases). Trimming took 4 bases from V and 6 from J, leaving 22 bases between them. Per germline, CDR1 MNHNS and CDR2 SASEGT. This CDR3 spans 17 amino acids. The CDR3 bases are TGTGCCAGCAGTGCCCATTTAGCTAATTTGGGAGGCAATGAGCAGTTCTTC. Its translation: CASSAHLANLGGNEQFF.

The chain uses TRBV9 and TRBJ2-5, with D possibly matching TRBD2 (6 bases). The V end was cut by 4 bases, the J end by 1 base, with 14 bases between. CDR1 is SGDLS and CDR2 is YYNGEE in the germline V gene. The CDR3 runs to 15 residues. CDR3 nucleotides: TGTGCCAGCAGCCTTAATGGGAGGAGCCAAGAGACCCAGTACTTC. Protein product: CASSLNGRSQETQYF.

This clonotype was picked up many times. The chain has TRBV4-3 and TRBJ2-7; D assignment may be TRBD1 or TRBD2 (6 bases each). Per the germline V gene, CDR1 is LGHNA and CDR2 is YSLEER. Trimming left V 0 bases short and J 0 bases short, with 15 bases between. The CDR3 length is 17 residues. The CDR3 DNA is TGCGCCAGCAGCCAAGATCCTCGCGGGGACAACTCCTACGAGCAGTACTTC. Translation: CASSQDPRGDNSYEQYF.

This clonotype appeared many times. The CDR3: CASSRGPLAPEKLFF. CDR3 in DNA: TGTGCCAGCAGCCGGGGTCCTCTAGCCCCCGAAAAACTGTTTTTT. The V and J genes are TRBV7-2 and TRBJ1-4, with unresolved D. V was clipped by 5 bases and J by 8 bases, with 18 bases between them. Germline CDR1 reads SGHTA; CDR2 reads FQGNSA. The length of the CDR3 is 15 residues.

This clonotype occurred a few times. A read error may account for a junction end that differs from germline. The V gene is TRBV7-2, the J gene TRBJ2-1, with TRBD2 matching over 9 bases. CDR3 length: 16 amino acids. Germline V CDR1 and CDR2: SGHTA, FQGNSA. For the CDR3, the DNA is TGTGCCAGCAGTTCTCCTAGCGGGACCCGGGGGAATGAGCAGCTCTTC. Translated: CASSSPSGTRGNEQLF.

This clonotype has a count of ten or more. The V gene is TRBV10-3, the J gene TRBJ2-7; D is unresolved. Trimming cost V 2 bases and J 3 bases, with 11 bases left between them. Germline V gene lookup returns CDR1 ENHRY and CDR2 SYGVKD. The CDR3 is made up of 14 amino acids. The DNA of the CDR3 is TGTGCCATCAGTGAGCAGCCTGGTCGCTACGAGCAGTACTTC. Amino acid sequence: CAISEQPGRYEQYF.

The chain employs TRBV10-3 and TRBJ2-1; D is undetermined. CDR3 length equals 11 residues. Germline V gene data show CDR1 as ENHRY and CDR2 as SYGVKD. Trimming removed 8 bases at V and 7 bases at J, with 9 bases between. The chain's CDR3 is CAIRIGNEQFF. Here the CDR3 DNA reads TGTGCCATCCGGATCGGGAATGAGCAGTTCTTC.

This clonotype came up many times. The CDR3 DNA reads TGTGCCAGGAAGTACAGGAACACTGAAGCTTTCTTT. Its protein product is CARKYRNTEAFF. This rearrangement joins TRBV6-4 to TRBJ1-1; no firm D call. The CDR3 totals 12 residues. The ends were cut back, 9 bases at V and 1 base at J, with 9 bases in the middle. The germline V gene has CDR1 MRHNA and CDR2 SNTAGT.

The rearrangement links TRBV10-2 to TRBJ2-7, with 9 bases that match TRBD2. CDR1 and CDR2 from the germline V gene are WSHSY and SAAADI. CDR3 length: 16 amino acids. Germline trimming cut 2 bases from V and 5 bases from J; bases unmatched to any gene: 10. CDR3 sequence: CASSELGLASPHEQYF. The CDR3 DNA is TGCGCCAGCAGTGAGCTAGGACTAGCGAGTCCCCACGAGCAGTACTTC.

This clonotype appeared a few times. This chain links TRBV5-1 with TRBJ2-5; D is unclear. V lost 0 bases and J lost 4, with 10 bases in between. The CDR3 is made up of 14 amino acids. CDR1 SGHRS and CDR2 YFSETQ come from the germline V gene. The CDR3 region has the DNA TGCGCCAGCAGCTTGGTCGTGGTCGGAGAGACCCAGTACTTC. Translated, it gives CASSLVVVGETQYF.